Shown below are 28 T cell receptor beta chains from a single sample sequenced in a study of blood T cell repertoires in COVID-19. Data came from immunoSEQ multiplex PCR; TCRdb stores just in-frame clones and leaves some out. The repertoire holds some 670,000 clones, approximately 90% seen once, with under 0.3% in the top ten. Sequencing used peripheral blood. Source of these receptors: a young woman with acute or convalescent COVID-19.

The chain has TRBV9 and TRBJ2-7; D is undetermined. This CDR3 spans 11 amino acids. In germline, CDR1 is SGDLS, CDR2 YYNGEE. Trimming shortened V by 4 bases and J by 3 bases, and 5 bases separated the two germline ends. The chain's CDR3 is CASSSLYEQYF. CDR3 coding DNA: TGTGCCAGCAGCTCCCTCTACGAGCAGTACTTC.

This clone is a singleton in its sample. The chain joins TRBV6-6 to TRBJ1-5, with 7 nucleotides matching TRBD1. With V trimmed by 2 bases and J by 5 bases, 3 bases remained unmatched. The CDR3 is made up of 14 amino acids. CDR1 and CDR2 from the germline V gene are MNHNY and SVGAGI (reference sequence). CDR3 protein: CASSYRQGYQPQHF. The CDR3 DNA reads as TGTGCCAGCAGTTACCGACAGGGATATCAGCCCCAGCATTTT.

Concerning this clone: The same CDR3 also results from other DNA sequences found in this sample. This chain uses TRBV18 with TRBJ1-4, with D hard to call. The CDR3 runs to 12 residues. V was shortened by 3 bases and J by 8 bases, with 7 bases between the two germline ends. Germline V lookup: CDR1 KGHSH, CDR2 LQKENI. The CDR3 nucleotides read TGTGCCAGCTCACCCGGAGGCGAAAAACTGTTTTTT. Translating it yields CASSPGGEKLFF.

The chain has TRBV9 and TRBJ1-1, with D possibly TRBD1 on 5 matching bases. The germline V and J ends were trimmed by 7 bases and 3 bases, with 13 bases remaining between them. This CDR3 is 13 amino acids long. Germline CDR1 reads SGDLS; CDR2 reads YYNGEE. The CDR3: CASQGAWDTEAFF. DNA for the CDR3: TGTGCCAGCCAAGGGGCCTGGGACACTGAAGCTTTCTTT.

The chain is built from TRBV7-2 and TRBJ1-2, with D hard to call. The germline CDR1 and CDR2 sequences are SGHTA and FQGNSA. The ends were cut back, 5 bases at V and 7 bases at J, with 17 bases in the middle. This CDR3 region has 14 residues. CDR3 region: CASSPETRWSGYTF. CDR3 in DNA: TGTGCCAGCAGCCCGGAGACCCGCTGGAGTGGCTACACCTTC.

The genes are TRBV6-5 and TRBJ2-2; tentative D call: TRBD1 (5 bases). The CDR3 is 16 residues long. Looked up from germline, CDR1 is MNHEY and CDR2 is SVGAGI. V lost 0 bases, J lost 1 base, and 9 bases lay in between. The CDR3, as DNA: TGTGCCAGCAGTTACTCGTCGACAGAGAACACCGGGGAGCTGTTTTTT. This translates into CASSYSSTENTGELFF.

This chain uses TRBV9 with TRBJ1-6; D is uncertain. Germline V lookup: CDR1 SGDLS, CDR2 YYNGEE. V dropped 3 bases and J dropped 0 bases, with 10 bases sitting between them. The length of the CDR3 is 16 residues. DNA of the CDR3: TGTGCCAGCAGCGCGTACGGGAGCTCCTATAATTCACCCCTCCACTTT. Translated, it gives CASSAYGSSYNSPLHF.

Written as DNA, the CDR3 is TGTGCCAGCAGCTTAGGGAGACAGGGGCAAAGCTACGAGCAGTACTTC. Its translation: CASSLGRQGQSYEQYF. The chain uses TRBV7-9 and TRBJ2-7, with TRBD1 matching over 8 bases. Germline V lookup: CDR1 SEHNR, CDR2 FQNEAQ (reference sequence). The CDR3 is made up of 16 amino acids. Trimming cost V 1 base and J 3 bases; bases outside gene matches: 8.

The V and J genes are TRBV7-7 and TRBJ1-2; 8 bases map to TRBD1. This CDR3 has 15 residues. Germline trimming cut 5 bases from V and 5 bases from J; bases unmatched to any gene: 10. Germline V gene data show CDR1 as SSHAT and CDR2 as FNYEAQ (reference sequence). CDR3 nucleotide sequence: TGTGCCAGCAGCCAAAGGCGACAGGGGAAATATGGCTACACCTTC. Protein: CASSQRRQGKYGYTF.

This rearrangement joins TRBV27 to TRBJ2-2; 7 bases align to TRBD1. The junction had 5 bases not matched to a gene; V was cut back by 6 bases and J by 4 bases. Germline assignment: CDR1 MNHEY and CDR2 SMNVEV (reference sequence). The CDR3 covers 14 residues. Here the CDR3 DNA reads TGTGCCAGCAGATACAGGGGAAGCACCGGGGAGCTGTTTTTT. It specifies CASRYRGSTGELFF.

The V gene is TRBV7-9, the J gene TRBJ2-7, with 9 bases that match TRBD1. CDR3 size: 14 residues. V dropped 7 bases and J dropped 1; count of bases not matched to a gene: 5. Germline loops: CDR1 SEHNR, CDR2 FQNEAQ (reference sequence). Here the CDR3 DNA reads TGTGCCAGCACCTTGGACAGGGGATCCTACGAGCAGTACTTC. This encodes CASTLDRGSYEQYF.

The rearrangement links TRBV30 to TRBJ2-1; D may be TRBD2 (6 bases). This CDR3 contains 14 residues. Germline V lookup: CDR1 GTSNPN, CDR2 SVGIG (reference sequence). Deletions cut 3 bases from V and 6 bases from J, with 15 bases between. The CDR3 DNA sequence: TGTGCCTGGAGCGCCGGAACCGGGGGCAATGAGCAGTTCTTC. Its translation is CAWSAGTGGNEQFF.

CDR3 DNA: TGTGCCAGCAATATCGGAGTTAACTATGGCTACACCTTC. It yields the protein CASNIGVNYGYTF. The chain is built from TRBV12-3 or TRBV12-4 and TRBJ1-2; D is uncertain. V lost 7 bases and J 1 base, leaving 10 bases between the germline ends. The CDR3 totals 13 residues.

This clone has only one observation. The rearrangement links TRBV19 to TRBJ1-2; D is possibly TRBD1 (6 bases). CDR1 is LNHDA and CDR2 is SQIVND in the germline V gene (reference sequence). Trimming left V 5 bases short and J 9 bases short, with 16 bases between. The CDR3 contains 13 residues. In DNA, the CDR3 is TGTGCCAGTAGTCATAACGGGCAGGGGCGCTACACCTTC. Protein product: CASSHNGQGRYTF.

V gene TRBV5-1 combines with J gene TRBJ1-3; D uncertain. CDR3 length: 14 amino acids. CDR1 and CDR2 from the germline V gene are SGHRS and YFSETQ. The V gene lost 3 bases and the J gene lost 0 bases, with 7 bases spanning the gap. CDR3: CASSSGTSGNTIYF. The CDR3 DNA sequence: TGCGCCAGCAGCTCGGGAACCTCTGGAAACACCATATATTTT.

The gene calls are TRBV10-3 and TRBJ1-2; weak D call: TRBD1 (6 bases). The germline gives CDR1 ENHRY, CDR2 SYGVKD. The V gene lost 7 bases and the J gene lost 2 bases, with 20 bases spanning the gap. The CDR3 consists of 16 residues. The CDR3 sequence is CAITGDPKTGNYGYTF. In DNA form, the CDR3 reads TGTGCCATCACCGGAGACCCCAAGACAGGAAACTATGGCTACACCTTC.

The sample holds a few counts of this clone. V and J are TRBV6-5 and TRBJ1-1; D remains ambiguous. Germline loops: CDR1 MNHEY, CDR2 SVGAGI. The CDR3 runs 15 residues. V dropped 0 bases and J dropped 1 base, with 9 bases sitting between them. The CDR3 spells CASSYSREGNTEAFF. For the CDR3, the DNA is TGTGCCAGCAGTTACTCGAGGGAGGGGAACACTGAAGCTTTCTTT.

V is TRBV3-1 (or the pseudogene TRBV3-2) and J is TRBJ1-2; 12 bases are shared with TRBD1. There are 15 residues in the CDR3. The germline gives CDR1 LGHDT, CDR2 YNNKEL (reference sequence). Trimming took 2 bases from V and 8 from J; bases not matched to a gene: 6. The CDR3 sequence: CASSQIGTGGKGYTF. In nucleotides, the CDR3 is TGTGCCAGCAGCCAAATCGGGACAGGGGGCAAGGGCTACACCTTC.

V is TRBV25-1 and J is TRBJ1-2; D call uncertain. In germline, CDR1 is MGHDK, CDR2 SYGVNS. This CDR3 region has 15 residues. V was pared by 0 bases and J by 6 bases, with 14 bases between. The CDR3 sequence is CASSEYFATIDGYTF. CDR3 in DNA: TGTGCCAGCAGTGAATATTTCGCCACTATCGATGGCTACACCTTC.

This sequence joins TRBV1 and TRBJ1-4; TRBD1, the D gene given by the table, was not confirmed from the DNA. TRBV1 is deemed a pseudogene. The CDR3 is made up of 15 amino acids. The CDR3 loop is CTSSQEVGGWEKLFF. The CDR3 DNA reads TGCACCAGCAGCCAAGAGGTAGGGGGCTGGGAAAAACTGTTTTTT.

The rearrangement joins TRBV2 to TRBJ2-1; 9 nucleotides agree with TRBD1. V shed 6 bases, J shed 4 bases, and the junction held 7 bases outside the gene matches. The CDR3 spans 15 residues. Germline V gene data show CDR1 as SNHLY and CDR2 as FYNNEI. CDR3 region: CASSPGTGQYNEQFF. CDR3 coding DNA: TGTGCCAGCAGCCCCGGGACAGGGCAATACAATGAGCAGTTCTTC.

This clone appeared once. The chain links TRBV7-9 to TRBJ1-1; 8 nucleotides align to TRBD1. Germline-derived CDR1 and CDR2 are SEHNR and FQNEAQ (reference sequence). The ends lost 6 bases at V and 4 bases at J; junction bases unmatched: 7. This CDR3 spans 14 amino acids. In DNA form, the CDR3 reads TGTGCCAGCAGAGTTAGAACAGGGGGCACTGAAGCTTTCTTT. This gives the protein CASRVRTGGTEAFF.

The V and J genes are TRBV5-6 and TRBJ1-3, with D uncertain. The germline V gene encodes CDR1 SGHDT and CDR2 YYEEEE. The CDR3 has 14 residues. V lost 10 bases and J 0 bases, leaving 14 bases between the germline ends. The CDR3 DNA reads TGTGCCTCCGGGGTAAGGAGCTCTGGAAACACCATATATTTT. Its protein is CASGVRSSGNTIYF.

This chain connects TRBV6-6 to TRBJ1-2, with D unclear. Trimming left V 2 bases short and J 4 bases short, with 11 bases between. Germline lookup yields CDR1 MNHNY and CDR2 SVGAGI (reference sequence). The CDR3 sequence is 14 residues long. CDR3 protein: CASSYEGIGYGYTF. DNA for the CDR3: TGTGCCAGCAGTTACGAGGGAATTGGCTATGGCTACACCTTC.

The chain employs TRBV14 and TRBJ1-2; tentative D call: TRBD1 (6 bases). The CDR3 runs to 18 residues. In germline, CDR1 is SGHDN, CDR2 FVKESK. V lost 0 bases and J lost 4, with 21 bases in between. The CDR3 nucleotides read TGTGCCAGCAGCCAAGATAGAGGGATGGCAGGGGAGGGCTATGGCTACACCTTC. Translated: CASSQDRGMAGEGYGYTF.

The chain combines TRBV27 with TRBJ1-2; the D gene is possibly TRBD1 (6 bases). The CDR3 contains 13 residues. Germline V gene sequence: CDR1 MNHEY, CDR2 SMNVEV (reference sequence). V shed 3 bases and J shed 10 bases, with 15 bases lying between them. The chain's CDR3 is CASSLGQGHDYTF. CDR3 bases: TGTGCCAGCAGTTTGGGCCAGGGGCATGACTACACCTTC.

This chain connects TRBV9 to TRBJ1-3; D uncertain. Trimming shortened V by 2 bases and J by 3 bases, and 3 bases separated the two germline ends. There are 12 residues in the CDR3. CDR1 SGDLS and CDR2 YYNGEE come from the germline V gene. The CDR3 loop reads CASSVGGNTIYF. In DNA, the CDR3 is TGTGCCAGCAGCGTCGGTGGAAACACCATATATTTT.

The rearrangement uses TRBV25-1 and TRBJ1-2; 8 bases are a match to TRBD1. This CDR3 region has 14 residues. The junction had 14 bases not matched to a gene; V was cut back by 9 bases and J by 8 bases. Germline lookup yields CDR1 MGHDK and CDR2 SYGVNS. CDR3: CASRAQQGDFGYTF. CDR3 nucleotides: TGTGCCAGTCGTGCTCAACAGGGGGACTTCGGCTACACCTTC.